The 16 T cell receptor beta chains below come from one sample, sequenced in a study of blood T cell repertoires in COVID-19. Produced via immunoSEQ multiplex PCR; TCRdb's table is partial and in-frame only. The sample records 70,000 to 85,000 clones, almost 85% being singletons. Sequencing used peripheral blood. These receptor sequences come from a man of 80 years or more with acute or convalescent COVID-19.

The rearrangement links TRBV3-1 (or the pseudogene TRBV3-2) to TRBJ1-5; weak D call: TRBD1 (5 bases). Germline loops: CDR1 LGHDT, CDR2 YNNKEL (reference sequence). With 3 bases removed from V and 9 bases from J, the gap between germline ends came to 21 bases. This CDR3 contains 16 residues. For the CDR3, the DNA is TGTGCCAGCAGCCACCGAAAAACAGGTCCGCAGTGGCCCCAGCATTTT. Its translation: CASSHRKTGPQWPQHF.

The chain carries TRBV6-5 and TRBJ1-1; TRBD1 aligns across 8 bases. CDR1 and CDR2 (germline): MNHEY, SVGAGI. V shed 5 bases, J shed 5 bases, and the junction held 4 bases outside the gene matches. The CDR3 is made up of 13 amino acids. The CDR3 DNA reads TGTGCCAGCAGTACAGGGGGTCGGACTGAAGCTTTCTTT. Its protein is CASSTGGRTEAFF.

A few counts support this clone. DNA for the CDR3: TGTGCCAGCAGCTTAGCGCGGGGGACCTATCAGCCCCAGCATTTT. Translation: CASSLARGTYQPQHF. J is TRBJ1-5 and V is TRBV7-8; D may be TRBD1 (5 bases). V lost 0 bases and J 5 bases, leaving 11 bases between the germline ends. The germline V gene encodes CDR1 SGHVS and CDR2 FQNEAQ. This CDR3 has 15 amino acids.

This clone was counted only a few times. The rearrangement links TRBV19 to TRBJ1-5; 9 bases are shared with TRBD1. Per germline, CDR1 LNHDA and CDR2 SQIVND (reference sequence). The CDR3 loop spans 17 amino acids. The junction had 6 bases not matched to a gene; V was cut back by 0 bases and J by 3 bases. CDR3 bases: TGTGCCAGTAGTATAGATCAAACAGGGGGCTTCAATCAGCCCCAGCATTTT. Amino acid sequence: CASSIDQTGGFNQPQHF.

The V and J genes are TRBV7-6 and TRBJ2-5, with D possibly being TRBD2 (5 bases). Germline V lookup: CDR1 SGHVS, CDR2 FNYEAQ. There are 15 residues in the CDR3. Trimming took 2 bases from V and 5 from J, leaving 15 bases between them. The CDR3 reads CASSLKLETLETQYF. The CDR3 DNA sequence: TGTGCCAGCAGCTTAAAACTAGAGACTTTGGAGACCCAGTACTTC. The whole variable domain, filled in from reference TRBV7-6 and TRBJ2-5, reads GAGVSQSPRYKVTKRGQDVALRCDPISGHVSLYWYRQALGQGPEFLTYFNYEAQQDKSGLPNDRFSAERPEGSISTLTIQRTEQRDSAMYRCASSLKLETLETQYFGPGTRLLVL.

The chain has TRBV19 and TRBJ2-5, with 7 bases fitting TRBD1. From germline, CDR1 is LNHDA and CDR2 SQIVND (reference sequence). The CDR3 runs to 13 residues. The V segment lost 5 bases and the J segment 2 bases; nucleotides outside the gene matches: 2. CDR3 bases: TGTGCCAGTAGTTCGGGACAGCAAGAGACCCAGTACTTC. Protein sequence: CASSSGQQETQYF.

The gene calls are TRBV18 and TRBJ2-3; weak D call: TRBD2 (7 bases). The germline V and J ends were trimmed by 4 bases and 3 bases, with 17 bases remaining between them. Germline assignment: CDR1 KGHSH and CDR2 LQKENI. CDR3 length equals 16 residues. CDR3 coding DNA: TGTGCCAGCTCACAGAGGGGGGGCGGAGAAACAGATACGCAGTATTTT. This sequence encodes CASSQRGGGETDTQYF.

The chain recombines TRBV5-1 with TRBJ2-3, with D perhaps matching TRBD2 (6 bases). V was shortened by 4 bases and J by 4 bases, with 19 bases between the two germline ends. This CDR3 has 16 residues. Germline CDR1 is SGHRS and CDR2 is YFSETQ. The CDR3 DNA is TGCGCCAGCAGCGGGGAGGACGATCAAGTGGCAGATACGCAGTATTTT. Encoded protein: CASSGEDDQVADTQYF.

The chain carries TRBV5-1 and TRBJ2-1; 7 bases are a match to TRBD1. There are 16 residues in the CDR3. Germline CDR1 and CDR2: SGHRS and YFSETQ. The junction had 5 bases not matched to a gene; V was cut back by 0 bases and J by 2 bases. This CDR3 is CASSLDRGSTYNEQFF. The CDR3 coding sequence is TGCGCCAGCAGCTTGGACAGGGGCTCCACCTACAATGAGCAGTTCTTC.

The chain combines TRBV29-1 with TRBJ2-7, with 8 bases that match TRBD1. The germline CDR1 and CDR2 sequences are SQVTM and ANQGSEA. The CDR3 covers 13 residues. J lost 0 bases, V lost 3 bases, and 1 base had no gene match. The CDR3 loop reads CSVDGQGSYEQYF. The CDR3, as DNA: TGCAGCGTTGATGGACAGGGCTCCTACGAGCAGTACTTC.

This clone was observed a few times. The chain links TRBV19 to TRBJ1-6; 9 bases fit TRBD1. CDR1 is LNHDA and CDR2 is SQIVND in the germline V gene (reference sequence). Trimming cost V 7 bases and J 10 bases; bases outside gene matches: 8. This CDR3 is built from 14 residues. The CDR3 DNA reads as TGTGCCAGTACGTGGACAGGGGTTATCTCACCCCTCCACTTT. Translating gives CASTWTGVISPLHF.

The chain is built from TRBV27 and TRBJ1-6; possible D gene TRBD1, 6 bases. The CDR3 loop spans 14 amino acids. The germline V and J ends were trimmed by 6 bases and 9 bases, with 15 bases remaining between them. CDR1 MNHEY and CDR2 SMNVEV come from the germline V gene (reference sequence). In DNA, the CDR3 is TGTGCCAGCAGGATAACAGGGTCGGGTTCACCCCTCCACTTT. Protein sequence: CASRITGSGSPLHF.

This rearrangement joins TRBV9 to TRBJ1-4; D remains unclear. The V end was cut by 3 bases, the J end by 3 bases, with 12 bases between. The CDR3 totals 15 residues. Germline V lookup: CDR1 SGDLS, CDR2 YYNGEE. CDR3 sequence reads: CASSDQGRANEKLFF. The CDR3 DNA reads as TGTGCCAGCAGCGATCAAGGGAGAGCTAATGAAAAACTGTTTTTT.

V is TRBV30 and J is TRBJ2-1, with TRBD2 matching over 8 bases. CDR3 size: 13 residues. The V gene's germline CDR1 is GTSNPN and CDR2 SVGIG (reference sequence). The J segment lost 9 bases and the V segment lost 2 bases, leaving 6 bases of the junction unmatched. CDR3 bases: TGTGCCTGGAGTACGGGGGGGCGCATTGAGCAGTTCTTC. Residues: CAWSTGGRIEQFF.

This sequence joins TRBV5-1 and TRBJ1-3; TRBD1 agrees at 8 bases. The CDR3 sequence is 15 residues long. Germline loops: CDR1 SGHRS, CDR2 YFSETQ. After removal of 0 bases from V and 3 bases from J, the junction contained 2 bases not matched to a gene. CDR3 sequence: CASSLGDRGGNTIYF. As DNA, the CDR3 is TGCGCCAGCAGCTTGGGCGACAGGGGTGGAAACACCATATATTTT.

The genes are TRBV9 and TRBJ1-2; the D is unclear. The CDR3 is 15 amino acids. Between the trimmed V and J ends, which lost 4 bases and 6 bases, there was a span of 19 bases. CDR1 SGDLS and CDR2 YYNGEE come from the germline V gene. CDR3 amino acids: CASSLIQSYGDGYTF. In DNA, the CDR3 is TGTGCCAGCAGCTTAATACAGTCTTACGGGGATGGCTACACCTTC.